These 4 T cell receptor beta chains were all obtained from the same sample, sequenced in a study of T cell responses to AZD1222 COVID-19 vaccine. This table comes from immunoSEQ multiplex PCR, and its TCRdb copy is limited to in-frame clones, with some not included. The table has 120,000 to 150,000 clones, 86% seen once. The sample in question was peripheral blood, obtained 28 days after the second AZD1222 dose. All receptors come from an adult who received the AZD1222 COVID-19 vaccine.

The chain recombines TRBV29-1 with TRBJ1-1; TRBD1 aligns across 8 bases. The germline gives CDR1 SQVTM, CDR2 ANQGSEA. Trimming cost V 1 base and J 5 bases; bases outside gene matches: 15. The CDR3 runs 17 residues. The CDR3 protein is CSVEGPLWTGLGTEAFF. The CDR3 bases are TGCAGCGTTGAAGGCCCCCTTTGGACAGGGTTGGGGACTGAAGCTTTCTTT.

The gene calls are TRBV7-9 and TRBJ1-5; perhaps TRBD1 as D (6 bases). The CDR3 consists of 16 residues. V dropped 5 bases and J dropped 5 bases, with 19 bases sitting between them. Germline assignment: CDR1 SEHNR and CDR2 FQNEAQ (reference sequence). CDR3 protein: CASSPWARDTDQPQHF. Written as DNA, the CDR3 is TGTGCCAGCAGCCCATGGGCCCGGGACACGGATCAGCCCCAGCATTTT.

J is TRBJ1-2 and V is TRBV6-5; no clear D. This CDR3 contains 12 residues. The V end was cut by 6 bases, the J end by 8 bases, with 13 bases between. Germline-derived CDR1 and CDR2 are MNHEY and SVGAGI. The CDR3 coding sequence is TGTGCCAGCAGCATTCAGGCAAGGGGCTACACCTTC. It is translated as CASSIQARGYTF.

The rearrangement links TRBV12-3 or TRBV12-4 to TRBJ1-2; D not resolved. This CDR3 contains 12 residues. V was pared by 3 bases and J by 7 bases, with 9 bases between. The CDR3 coding sequence is TGTGCCAGCAGTTTGCCGGGAGGTGGCTACACCTTC. It encodes CASSLPGGGYTF.